These T cell receptor beta chains were read from a single sample in a study of cytomegalovirus exposure and HLA in healthy donors. The data were produced by immunoSEQ multiplex PCR, yet TCRdb's version contains in-frame clones alone and is incomplete. The data contain about 120,000 clones, roughly 90% of them singletons. Sequencing input: PBMCs. The receptors stem from a woman between 18 and 29 years old in good health and CMV-seronegative. CDR3s include the opening cysteine and the closing phenylalanine or tryptophan. The order of the fields is D gene, V gene, J gene, clone size, CDR3 DNA, CDR3 protein. The D gene is left open where the match is weak. Clone size appears in some rows only: once, few, many, or a class for an expanded clone.

>-|TRBV10-3|TRBJ1-4|-
TGTGCCATCAGTGAGTTACGGACTAATGAAAAACTGTTTTTT
CAISELRTNEKLFF
>-|TRBV29-1|TRBJ1-5|-
TGCAGCGTTGGTACAGATAGCAATCAGCCCCAGCATTTT
CSVGTDSNQPQHF
>TRBD2|TRBV4-1|TRBJ2-1|-
TGCGCCAGCAGCCAGGTGACTAGCGGGCCATTCCATGAGCAGTTCTTC
CASSQVTSGPFHEQFF
>-|TRBV27|TRBJ1-3|-
TGTGCCAGCAGTTCTCGGACAGTAAGACCTGGAAACACCATATATTTT
CASSSRTVRPGNTIYF
>-|TRBV5-1|TRBJ2-3|-
TGCGCCAGCAGCTCATCCAGCACAGATACGCAGTATTTT
CASSSSSTDTQYF
>-|TRBV18|TRBJ2-2|-
TGTGCCAGCTCACCCCAGTTGCCGAACACCGGGGAGCTGTTTTTT
CASSPQLPNTGELFF
>TRBD2|TRBV9|TRBJ2-3|-
TGTGCCAGCAGCGTAGGCGGACTAGCGGGAGGCGGAGATACGCAGTATTTT
CASSVGGLAGGGDTQYF
>TRBD1|TRBV29-1|TRBJ1-5|-
TGCAGCGTTGAAGAAAAAGGGGGCGCCAGCAATCAGCCCCAGCATTTT
CSVEEKGGASNQPQHF
>TRBD1|TRBV5-1|TRBJ2-7|-
TGCGCCAGCAGCGGACAGGACAGCTCCTACGAGCAGTACTTC
CASSGQDSSYEQYF
>TRBD1|TRBV5-4|TRBJ2-1|-
TGTGCCAGCAGCGCCGTTGATGGGACAGCGGCCTACAATGAGCAGTTCTTC
CASSAVDGTAAYNEQFF
>TRBD1|TRBV6-1|TRBJ1-5|-
TGTGCCAGCAGGGGGACAGGCCACAATCAGCCCCAGCATTTT
CASRGTGHNQPQHF
>-|TRBV19|TRBJ1-5|-
TGTGCCAGTATTCCCTGGAGGGCTAGCAATCAGCCCCAGCATTTT
CASIPWRASNQPQHF
>-|TRBV6-5|TRBJ2-3|-
TGTGCCAGCAGTTACCGGGATGCAGATACGCAGTATTTT
CASSYRDADTQYF
>-|TRBV5-1|TRBJ1-1|-
TGCGCCAGCAGAACTCTGGGGCTCGACACTGAAGCTTTCTTT
CASRTLGLDTEAFF
>-|TRBV7-8|TRBJ1-5|-
TGTGCCAGCAGCGCCCTGGGGGGGAGTAGTCAGCCCCAGCATTTT
CASSALGGSSQPQHF
>-|TRBV18|TRBJ1-4|-
TGTGCCAGCTCACCTCGCGTGGGGCAAAATGAAAAACTGTTTTTT
CASSPRVGQNEKLFF
>-|TRBV6-5|TRBJ2-7|-
TGTGCCAGCAGTTACTCGAGGCAGAGCTACGAGCAGTACTTC
CASSYSRQSYEQYF
>-|TRBV18|TRBJ1-2|-
TGTGCCAGCTCACCACCGGGACGGGGGTATGGCTACACCTTC
CASSPPGRGYGYTF
>TRBD2|TRBV4-1|TRBJ2-1|once
TGCGCCAGCAGCCATCCCTTAGCGGGAGGGTCGGGCAATGAGCAGTTCTTC
CASSHPLAGGSGNEQFF
>TRBD1|TRBV9|TRBJ1-2|-
TGTGCCAGCAGCGCTACAGGGGGTCGAGGCTATGGCTACACCTTC
CASSATGGRGYGYTF
>TRBD2|TRBV10-3|TRBJ2-7|-
TGTGCCATCAGTGAGTCGTCTACTAGCGGGAGCGGGGAGCAGTACTTC
CAISESSTSGSGEQYF
>TRBD2|TRBV7-9|TRBJ2-3|-
TGTGCCAGCAGCTATAGCGGGAGGGGCACAGATACGCAGTATTTT
CASSYSGRGTDTQYF
>-|TRBV27|TRBJ2-7|-
TGTGCCAGCAGTTGGTCCGCGGGGCAGTTTTCCTTTGGGCAGTACTTC
CASSWSAGQFSFGQYF
>-|TRBV5-1|TRBJ2-3|-
TGCGCCAGCAGCTTGGGTTCCGCGTTTTCAGATACGCAGTATTTT
CASSLGSAFSDTQYF
>-|TRBV27|TRBJ2-7|-
TGTGCCAGCAGTTTAGGCGGGTGGAGCTCCTACGAGCAGTACTTC
CASSLGGWSSYEQYF
>TRBD2|TRBV9|TRBJ2-3|-
TGTGCCAGCAGCGTAGGCGGGAGTGGTGCAGATACGCAGTATTTT
CASSVGGSGADTQYF
>-|TRBV11-3|TRBJ2-3|-
TGTGCCAGCAGCTTAGAGGGCAGGGTTAAAGATACGCAGTATTTT
CASSLEGRVKDTQYF
>-|TRBV5-6|TRBJ2-4|-
TGTGCCAGCAGCTTGGGACTAGGGTCCGCCGCGTACTTC
CASSLGLGSAAYF
>TRBD2|TRBV7-9|TRBJ2-7|-
TGTGCCAGCAGCAGAAGCGGGAGTTTGTACGAGCAGTACTTC
CASSRSGSLYEQYF
>-|TRBV18|TRBJ2-7|-
TGTGCCAGCTCACCCCCTAGCTCCTACGAGCAGTACTTC
CASSPPSSYEQYF
>TRBD2|TRBV6-6|TRBJ2-7|-
TGTGCCAGCAGTTACTTACCGGGAGGCTACGAGCAGTACTTC
CASSYLPGGYEQYF
>-|TRBV5-1|TRBJ1-2|few
TGCGCCAGCAGCTTGGCCAGGAACTATGGCTACACCTTC
CASSLARNYGYTF
>-|TRBV7-6|TRBJ2-6|-
TGTGCCAGCAGCTTAGCGGCATCATGGGCCAACGTCCTGACTTTC
CASSLAASWANVLTF
>-|TRBV14|TRBJ2-3|-
TGTGCCAGCAGCCAAATGACAGGTAGCACAGATACGCAGTATTTT
CASSQMTGSTDTQYF
>TRBD1|TRBV5-4|TRBJ2-2|-
TGTGCCAGCAGCTTGGACACAGGGGGCCTGGCCGGGGAGCTGTTTTTT
CASSLDTGGLAGELFF
>-|TRBV29-1|TRBJ2-3|-
TGCAGCGGTAAGAATGGGCACGCTAGCACAGATACGCAGTATTTT
CSGKNGHASTDTQYF
>-|TRBV28|TRBJ1-2|-
TGTGCCAGCAACCAGTCGGGGAGAAACTATGGCTACACCTTC
CASNQSGRNYGYTF
>TRBD2|TRBV10-3|TRBJ2-3|-
TGTGCCATCACCCGACTAGCGGGAGATCGAGATACGCAGTATTTT
CAITRLAGDRDTQYF
>-|TRBV28|TRBJ1-2|-
TGTGCCAGCAGTCCTGTACCAGGGAAGGGGAACTATGGCTACACCTTC
CASSPVPGKGNYGYTF
>-|TRBV19|TRBJ1-1|-
TGTGCCAGTAGTCGAGGAGCTGGGAACACTGAAGCTTTCTTT
CASSRGAGNTEAFF
>TRBD2|TRBV18|TRBJ2-7|few
TGTGCCAGCTCACCGCCCCCTAGCGGGAGGGCCGGCGAGCAGTACTTC
CASSPPPSGRAGEQYF
>-|TRBV5-1|TRBJ1-2|-
TGCGCCAGCAGCTTGAGCGGCAGCCCGACTTTTAACTATGGCTACACCTTC
CASSLSGSPTFNYGYTF